The next 24 T cell receptor beta chains were all read from a single sample in a study of shared clonotypes between healthy human individuals. Sequenced by immunoSEQ multiplex PCR; TCRdb stores in-frame clones only, minus some. The table shows over 1.4 million clones, with approximately 97% occurring only once. Sequencing was carried out using naive CD4+ T cells sorted from blood. Subset denoted: CD45RA+ positively selected. Every receptor here comes from a man aged 25-45 years in good health.

In DNA form, the CDR3 reads TGTGCCAGCAGCCCCAACGGTGCCCGACTAGCGGATTACAATGAGCAGTTCTTC. Amino acids: CASSPNGARLADYNEQFF. V is TRBV4-2 and J is TRBJ2-1; 9 bases line up with TRBD2. The CDR3 covers 18 residues. J was trimmed by 4 bases and V by 4 bases; bases with no gene match: 14. Germline V gene data show CDR1 as LGHNA and CDR2 as YNFKEQ.

The chain couples TRBV7-9 to TRBJ2-5; perhaps TRBD2 as D (6 bases). V lost 3 bases, J lost 5 bases, and 19 bases lay in between. Per germline, CDR1 SEHNR and CDR2 FQNEAQ (reference sequence). This CDR3 has 16 residues. CDR3 loop: CASSLGLPGYRETQYF. DNA for the CDR3: TGTGCCAGCAGCTTGGGACTTCCGGGCTATAGGGAGACCCAGTACTTC. The entire variable domain, with the rest obtained from reference TRBV7-9 and TRBJ2-5, is as follows: DTGVSQNPRHKITKRGQNVTFRCDPISEHNRLYWYRQTLGQGPEFLTYFQNEAQLEKSRLLSDRFSAERPKGSFSTLEIQRTEQGDSAMYLCASSLGLPGYRETQYFGPGTRLLVL.

The chain has TRBV19 and TRBJ2-5; 7 bases are shared with TRBD1. Germline CDR1 LNHDA, CDR2 SQIVND (reference sequence). V gave up 6 bases and J gave up 5 bases; unmatched junction bases: 12. There are 15 residues in the CDR3. The chain's CDR3 is CASRTQTGPGETQYF. The DNA for the CDR3 is TGTGCCAGTAGGACCCAGACAGGGCCGGGGGAGACCCAGTACTTC.

V usage is TRBV5-1 and J usage is TRBJ2-1; possibly TRBD1 or TRBD2 for D (6 bases each). CDR1 is SGHRS, CDR2 YFSETQ, per germline. This CDR3 comprises 16 residues. V lost 2 bases and J 0 bases, leaving 12 bases between the germline ends. CDR3 sequence reads: CASSFTGANSYNEQFF. CDR3 bases: TGCGCCAGCAGCTTCACGGGGGCCAACTCCTACAATGAGCAGTTCTTC.

As DNA, the CDR3 is TGTGCCAGCAGCCTCGGACTTCCACTCTCCTACAATGAGCAGTTCTTC. Its translation: CASSLGLPLSYNEQFF. The chain links TRBV5-8 to TRBJ2-1, with D tentatively TRBD2 (5 bases). The CDR3 runs to 16 residues. CDR1 and CDR2 from the germline V gene are SGHTS and YDEGEE. V lost 4 bases and J lost 0, with 14 bases in between. The whole variable domain, remainder taken from reference TRBV5-8 and TRBJ2-1, is EAGVTQSPTHLIKTRGQQATLRCSPISGHTSVYWYQQALGLGLQFLLWYDEGEERNRGNFPPRFSGRQFPNYSSELNVNALELEDSALYLCASSLGLPLSYNEQFFGPGTRLTVL.

V usage is TRBV6-5 and J usage is TRBJ1-1; D might be TRBD1 (5 bases). The CDR3 runs 13 residues. Germline V lookup: CDR1 MNHEY, CDR2 SVGAGI. Trimming removed 6 bases at V and 7 bases at J, with 15 bases between. In DNA form, the CDR3 reads TGTGCCAGCAGGGGGGAAGTCAGCGGTGAAGCTTTCTTT. Protein: CASRGEVSGEAFF.

The rearrangement uses TRBV18 and TRBJ2-7, with 7 nucleotides matching TRBD2. The CDR3 totals 16 residues. CDR1 and CDR2 (germline): KGHSH, LQKENI. With 3 bases clipped from V and 0 bases from J, the junction kept 8 bases outside the gene matches. The CDR3 coding sequence is TGTGCCAGCTCACCGGCGGGAGTGGCGAGCTCCTACGAGCAGTACTTC. It is translated as CASSPAGVASSYEQYF.

The chain combines TRBV5-4 with TRBJ2-7, with 8 positions matching TRBD2. CDR3 length: 13 amino acids. Germline trimming cut 5 bases from V and 5 bases from J; bases unmatched to any gene: 6. The germline V gene encodes CDR1 SGHNT and CDR2 YYREEE (reference sequence). CDR3 residues: CASRSGLEDEQYF. In DNA form, the CDR3 reads TGTGCCAGCAGGTCGGGACTAGAAGACGAGCAGTACTTC.

The table lists this clone with a count of one. The chain's CDR3 is CALSGTGDEQYF. In DNA form, the CDR3 reads TGTGCCTTATCCGGGACAGGGGACGAGCAGTACTTC. The chain combines TRBV2 with TRBJ2-7, with 10 bases aligning to TRBD1. Germline loops: CDR1 SNHLY, CDR2 FYNNEI. Trimming cost V 11 bases and J 5 bases; bases outside gene matches: 6. The CDR3 runs to 12 residues.

The genes are TRBV5-1 and TRBJ2-1; 7 bases agree with TRBD1. The V and J ends lost 4 bases and 4 bases, in that order; junction bases with no gene match: 5. This CDR3 comprises 14 residues. Germline V lookup: CDR1 SGHRS, CDR2 YFSETQ. CDR3 loop: CASSPDRVYNEQFF. CDR3 nucleotides: TGCGCCAGCAGCCCCGACAGGGTGTACAATGAGCAGTTCTTC.

The chain couples TRBV18 to TRBJ2-6, with a tentative D call TRBD1 (5 bases). The germline CDR1 and CDR2 sequences are KGHSH and LQKENI. The length of the CDR3 is 19 residues. With 1 base removed from V and 0 bases from J, the gap between germline ends came to 16 bases. The CDR3 bases are TGTGCCAGCTCACCACTCAACGCGCAGGGAAACTCTGGGGCCAACGTCCTGACTTTC. This sequence encodes CASSPLNAQGNSGANVLTF.

DNA of the CDR3: TGTGCCAGCTCACCGGGGGGGAATGAAAAACTGTTTTTT. This codes for CASSPGGNEKLFF. This chain connects TRBV18 to TRBJ1-4; possibly TRBD1 for D (5 bases). The V end was cut by 3 bases, the J end by 5 bases, with 7 bases between. CDR1 is KGHSH, CDR2 LQKENI, per germline. The CDR3 consists of 13 residues.

CDR3 region: CASSTDRGNTIYF. DNA for the CDR3: TGTGCCAGCTCGACGGACAGAGGAAACACCATATATTTT. This chain joins TRBV18 and TRBJ1-3, with a tentative D call TRBD1 (6 bases). This CDR3 contains 13 residues. V was shortened by 6 bases and J by 4 bases, with 10 bases between the two germline ends. Per the germline V gene, CDR1 is KGHSH and CDR2 is LQKENI.

The chain links TRBV19 to TRBJ2-5; D possibly corresponds to TRBD2 (7 bases). The V end was cut by 8 bases, the J end by 5 bases, with 12 bases between. The CDR3 is 12 amino acids. Germline V gene lookup returns CDR1 LNHDA and CDR2 SQIVND (reference sequence). DNA of the CDR3: TGTGCCAGTGGGGGGGGCCCCGAGACCCAGTACTTC. Translating gives CASGGGPETQYF.

The CDR3, as DNA: TGTGCCAGCAGCCCGGGACAGTCTAATCAGCCCCAGCATTTT. It yields the protein CASSPGQSNQPQHF. The chain couples TRBV2 to TRBJ1-5; 7 nucleotides align to TRBD1. Germline assignment: CDR1 SNHLY and CDR2 FYNNEI. The V gene end was trimmed by 6 bases and the J gene end by 4 bases; junction bases not matched to a gene: 6. The CDR3 covers 14 residues.

This chain links TRBV18 with TRBJ2-1; 8 positions match TRBD2. With 3 bases clipped from V and 5 bases from J, the junction kept 18 bases outside the gene matches. The CDR3 is 19 residues long. Germline assignment: CDR1 KGHSH and CDR2 LQKENI. This CDR3 reads CASSPLGSSLTSGHNEQFF. The CDR3 DNA reads TGTGCCAGCTCACCCCTTGGTTCTAGTTTAACTAGCGGACACAATGAGCAGTTCTTC.

In its sample, this clone was seen once. The chain recombines TRBV7-2 with TRBJ1-3; D is undetermined. CDR1 is SGHTA, CDR2 FQGNSA, per germline. Between the trimmed V and J ends, which lost 5 bases and 4 bases, there was a span of 18 bases. CDR3 length: 16 amino acids. In DNA form, the CDR3 reads TGTGCCAGCAGCCCCCGGACCAGAACGGGCGGAAACACCATATATTTT. It yields the protein CASSPRTRTGGNTIYF.

The genes are TRBV18 and TRBJ2-1; D remains unclear. The CDR3 covers 13 residues. Germline V gives CDR1 KGHSH, CDR2 LQKENI. With 3 bases removed from V and 12 bases from J, the gap between germline ends came to 15 bases. The CDR3 region has the DNA TGTGCCAGCTCACCCGTTACGCAGAAACGGCAGTTCTTC. It codes for CASSPVTQKRQFF.

The chain couples TRBV10-3 to TRBJ2-4, with 9 positions matching TRBD1. The CDR3 totals 13 residues. Germline lookup yields CDR1 ENHRY and CDR2 SYGVKD. The junction had 3 bases not matched to a gene; V was cut back by 4 bases and J by 8 bases. DNA for the CDR3: TGTGCCATCAGTGCGGGACAGGGAGACATTCAGTACTTC. It codes for CAISAGQGDIQYF.

The chain joins TRBV7-6 to TRBJ2-3; D gene uncertain. CDR1 and CDR2 from the germline V gene are SGHVS and FNYEAQ. With 1 base removed from V and 0 bases from J, the gap between germline ends came to 11 bases. This CDR3 has 16 residues. The CDR3 region has the DNA TGTGCCAGCAGCTTAGAAGGCGGAACTAGCACAGATACGCAGTATTTT. This gives the protein CASSLEGGTSTDTQYF.

The CDR3: CASSLAQVPDTQYF. CDR3 bases: TGTGCCAGCAGCTTAGCTCAGGTTCCAGATACGCAGTATTTT. The J gene is TRBJ2-3, the V gene TRBV7-8; no reliable D call. This CDR3 has 14 amino acids. V dropped 0 bases and J dropped 4 bases, with 8 bases sitting between them. Germline-derived CDR1 and CDR2 are SGHVS and FQNEAQ.

The chain joins TRBV4-1 to TRBJ1-5; TRBD1 agrees at 8 bases. The CDR3 is made up of 17 amino acids. Looked up from germline, CDR1 is MGHRA and CDR2 is YSYEKL. V shed 0 bases, J shed 1 base, and the junction held 5 bases outside the gene matches. The CDR3 spells CASSQDSYRGSNQPQHF. The CDR3 DNA reads as TGCGCCAGCAGCCAAGACTCGTACAGGGGGAGCAATCAGCCCCAGCATTTT.

V is TRBV28 and J is TRBJ1-4; 10 bases align to TRBD1. Trimming cost V 4 bases and J 8 bases; bases outside gene matches: 7. The CDR3 loop spans 15 amino acids. Germline values: CDR1 MDHEN, CDR2 SYDVKM. DNA of the CDR3: TGTGCCAGCAGTTCGGGGACAGGGGTAGTCGAAAAACTGTTTTTT. It encodes CASSSGTGVVEKLFF. Looking up the rest from reference TRBV28 and TRBJ1-4 gives the full variable domain: DVKVTQSSRYLVKRTGEKVFLECVQDMDHENMFWYRQDPGLGLRLIYFSYDVKMKEKGDIPEGYSVSREKKERFSLILESASTNQTSMYLCASSSGTGVVEKLFFGSGTQLSVL.

Only one count was recorded for this clone. This rearrangement joins TRBV28 to TRBJ1-1; tentative D call: TRBD1 (5 bases). In germline, CDR1 is MDHEN, CDR2 SYDVKM. CDR3 length: 15 amino acids. The V end was cut by 6 bases, the J end by 5 bases, with 19 bases between. The CDR3 region is CASRRGGASGTEAFF. The CDR3 DNA reads TGTGCCAGCAGGAGGGGAGGGGCCTCGGGAACTGAAGCTTTCTTT.